Sequencing of this T cell receptor (beta chain) was carried out in a study of low-dose radiotherapy and immunotherapy resistance in tumors. Study as a whole: In Cohort 2, 1 Gy per fraction was delivered every two weeks, for a total of 13 Gy over 26 weeks.

This clonotype has ten or more counts. Germline V CDR1 and CDR2: MGHRA, YSYEKL. CDR3 size: 15 residues. The V and J ends lost 4 bases and 5 bases respectively, with 14 bases between them. The time point is: before trial treatment. Donors, who were enrolled in a single-arm phase I dose-escalation trial, received nivolumab, ipilimumab, aspirin, low-dose cyclophosphamide and low-dose radiotherapy. cDNA synthesis used a TRAV/TRBV-specific primer set for both chains. TCRs were amplified for approximately 21 PCR cycles with a constant-region primer and V-primer adapter. TCRdb reanalysed the reads using MiXCR and keeps one entry per CDR3 protein. The sample has tens of thousands of distinct CDR3 sequences; roughly a sixth are singletons.

Sequenced material: PBMCs, taken before treatment. This receptor was taken from a male donor with prostate cancer. The chain carries TRBV4-1 and TRBJ2-2; tentative D call: TRBD2 (6 bases). CDR3 sequence: CASSPGLTITGELFF. In DNA, the CDR3 is TGCGCCAGCAGCCCGGGACTTACAATAACCGGGGAGCTGTTTTTT.